One sample yielded the 14 T cell receptor beta chains listed below, sequenced in a study of cytomegalovirus exposure and HLA in healthy donors. The primer mix had 60 Vbeta and 13 Jbeta primers. The repertoire was sequenced with immunoSEQ multiplex PCR; TCRdb's copy has only in-frame clones and lacks some. This table has some 78,000 clones, over 70% appearing once. Sequenced input: PBMCs. These receptors all come from a man in his forties or fifties in good health and CMV-seropositive.

The sample holds a few counts of this clone. The chain has TRBV5-1 and TRBJ2-1; 13 bases map to TRBD2. The CDR3 runs to 16 residues. CDR1 is SGHRS, CDR2 YFSETQ, per germline. Trimming cost V 0 bases and J 8 bases; bases outside gene matches: 5. The CDR3 DNA sequence: TGCGCCAGCAGCTTGGGACTAGCGGGAGGTTTCGATGAGCAGTTCTTC. Its translation: CASSLGLAGGFDEQFF.

The CDR3 sequence is CASSSSTELQETQYF. In nucleotides, the CDR3 is TGTGCCAGCAGTAGTAGCACCGAACTACAAGAGACCCAGTACTTC. V gene TRBV28 combines with J gene TRBJ2-5; D unresolved. Germline values: CDR1 MDHEN, CDR2 SYDVKM. The CDR3 has 15 amino acids. V dropped 5 bases and J dropped 2 bases, with 15 bases sitting between them.

The V call is TRBV2, the J call TRBJ1-2; TRBD1 might be the D (6 bases). Germline CDR1 is SNHLY and CDR2 is FYNNEI. This CDR3 is built from 14 residues. Trimming cost V 2 bases and J 4 bases, with 11 bases left between them. The CDR3 loop reads CASSELTGTYGYTF. The CDR3 nucleotides are TGTGCCAGCAGTGAATTGACAGGAACCTATGGCTACACCTTC.

This clone was counted between two and nine times. The gene calls are TRBV6-1 and TRBJ1-2; D remains unclear. Per germline, CDR1 MNHNS and CDR2 SASEGT. The V end was cut by 3 bases, the J end by 4 bases, with 3 bases between. The CDR3 spans 11 residues. This CDR3 reads CASSESYGYTF. CDR3 coding DNA: TGTGCCAGCAGTGAGAGCTATGGCTACACCTTC.

The chain is built from TRBV11-2 and TRBJ2-7; no reliable D call. Trimming cost V 0 bases and J 6 bases, with 9 bases left between them. This CDR3 spans 13 amino acids. Per the germline V gene, CDR1 is SGHAT and CDR2 is FQNNGV. CDR3: CASSLDLLAEQYF. In DNA form, the CDR3 reads TGTGCCAGCAGCTTAGATCTGTTGGCCGAGCAGTACTTC.

The rearrangement joins TRBV7-8 to TRBJ2-7; possibly TRBD1 for D (5 bases). Germline loops: CDR1 SGHVS, CDR2 FQNEAQ. The CDR3 covers 12 residues. Trimming took off 7 bases at V and 6 bases at J, with 13 bases between the two ends. The CDR3 DNA sequence: TGTGCCAGCAACCAGGACATGTCCGAGCAGTACTTC. Protein sequence: CASNQDMSEQYF.

CDR3 coding DNA: TGTGCCAGCAGCTTGCGGATTACAGGGGACTCCTACGAGCAGTACTTC. It is translated as CASSLRITGDSYEQYF. The J gene is TRBJ2-5, the V gene TRBV5-6; 7 bases match TRBD1. The DNA matches TRBJ2-7 better at its end, which makes the J call doubtful. Germline V CDR1 and CDR2: SGHDT, YYEEEE. The CDR3 has 16 residues.

V is TRBV18 and J is TRBJ1-1, with 7 bases lining up with TRBD1. In germline, CDR1 is KGHSH, CDR2 LQKENI. The J segment lost 6 bases and the V segment lost 6 bases, leaving 13 bases of the junction unmatched. This CDR3 spans 15 amino acids. CDR3 sequence reads: CASSPPSGQDPEAFF. The CDR3 bases are TGTGCCAGCTCCCCTCCATCCGGACAGGATCCTGAAGCTTTCTTT.

This chain uses TRBV5-5 with TRBJ2-5, with 10 bases fitting TRBD2. Germline V lookup: CDR1 SGHKS, CDR2 YYEKEE (reference sequence). V shed 2 bases and J 3 bases; nucleotides not matched to a gene: 1. This CDR3 comprises 14 residues. The CDR3 is CASSFGLAEETQYF. DNA of the CDR3: TGTGCCAGCAGCTTCGGACTAGCGGAAGAGACCCAGTACTTC.

The V gene is TRBV19, the J gene TRBJ1-4; D may be TRBD1 (5 bases). Germline CDR1 reads LNHDA; CDR2 reads SQIVND (reference sequence). This CDR3 region has 15 residues. Trimming removed 2 bases from V and 0 bases from J, with 7 bases in between. CDR3 residues: CASSIQGPTNEKLFF. The CDR3 DNA reads TGTGCCAGTAGTATACAGGGCCCAACTAATGAAAAACTGTTTTTT.

This clone was observed once. The chain employs TRBV30 and TRBJ1-1; the match to TRBD1 covers 9 bases. Germline V lookup: CDR1 GTSNPN, CDR2 SVGIG (reference sequence). Losses at the gene ends were 5 bases for V and 4 bases for J; bases not matched to a gene: 11. CDR3 size: 15 residues. The CDR3 DNA follows: TGTGCCTGGGCCCGGGGGGACAGGGTACCCACTGAAGCTTTCTTT. This sequence encodes CAWARGDRVPTEAFF.

The chain links TRBV29-1 to TRBJ2-7; TRBD1 matches 9 bases. V shed 0 bases and J 1 base; nucleotides not matched to a gene: 10. CDR1 and CDR2 from the germline V gene are SQVTM and ANQGSEA. The CDR3 extends over 17 amino acids. The CDR3 coding sequence is TGCAGCGTTGAAGATCCAGGAGGGACAGGGTCGTCCTACGAGCAGTACTTC. It is translated as CSVEDPGGTGSSYEQYF.

This chain links TRBV6-6 with TRBJ1-2; no reliable D call. This CDR3 spans 15 amino acids. Trimming stripped 6 bases from V and 4 bases from J, with 18 bases between. CDR1 and CDR2 from the germline V gene are MNHNY and SVGAGI (reference sequence). In DNA, the CDR3 is TGTGCCAGCAGAGGAAGCGGAACTTGGAGCTATGGCTACACCTTC. Translating it yields CASRGSGTWSYGYTF.

The chain has TRBV6-1 and TRBJ2-7, with 9 bases fitting TRBD1. CDR3 length: 16 amino acids. V was clipped by 4 bases and J by 3 bases; unmatched bases: 10. CDR1 is MNHNS, CDR2 SASEGT, per germline. CDR3 DNA: TGTGCCAGCAGTGTGACCGCCGGGACAGGGAGCTACGAGCAGTACTTC. Amino acid sequence: CASSVTAGTGSYEQYF.